The 19 T cell receptor beta chains below all came from one sample that was sequenced in a study of blood T cell repertoires in COVID-19. Some clones are missing from TCRdb's copy, which holds only in-frame ones; the method was immunoSEQ multiplex PCR. The sample holds some 400,000 clones; 87% are singletons and the top ten take 1.3%. The sample taken for sequencing was PBMCs or T cells enriched from blood (not recorded which). Source of these receptors: a man between 25 and 39 years old who had recovered from COVID-19.

The rearrangement uses TRBV4-1 and TRBJ2-3; maybe TRBD2 (5 bases). The germline CDR1 and CDR2 sequences are MGHRA and YSYEKL. V lost 0 bases and J lost 10, with 14 bases in between. The CDR3 covers 14 residues. CDR3 protein: CASSQDPYPGAQYF. Here the CDR3 DNA reads TGCGCCAGCAGCCAAGATCCCTACCCCGGGGCGCAGTATTTT.

The chain is built from TRBV4-1 and TRBJ2-7; 8 positions match TRBD2. This CDR3 is 14 amino acids long. Germline V lookup: CDR1 MGHRA, CDR2 YSYEKL. Trimming took 5 bases from V and 6 from J; bases not matched to a gene: 9. The CDR3 DNA sequence: TGCGCCAGCAGCGATTCCTACAGCGGGGGCGAGCAGTACTTC. It is translated as CASSDSYSGGEQYF.

This clone was seen a handful of times. The chain is built from TRBV5-4 and TRBJ1-1; 12 nucleotides line up with TRBD1. V gave up 3 bases and J gave up 4 bases; unmatched junction bases: 1. This CDR3 has 14 amino acids. Germline V gene lookup returns CDR1 SGHNT and CDR2 YYREEE (reference sequence). The CDR3: CASSWDRGLTEAFF. CDR3 DNA: TGTGCCAGCAGCTGGGACAGGGGGCTCACTGAAGCTTTCTTT.

This clone was picked up a small number of times. This CDR3 reads CASSQSVRHRNTEAFF. The DNA of the CDR3 is TGCGCCAGCAGTCAATCAGTACGGCACAGGAACACTGAAGCTTTCTTT. The chain has TRBV23-1 and TRBJ1-1; D is undetermined. TRBV23-1 is recorded as an ORF, its role being uncertain. V was pared by 0 bases and J by 1 base, with 12 bases between. This CDR3 region has 16 residues.

In DNA form, the CDR3 reads TGTGCCAGCAGCTTAGGTTACCGGGAGCGGGGAACCTACGAGCAGTACTTC. This encodes CASSLGYRERGTYEQYF. The genes are TRBV7-8 and TRBJ2-7; 7 bases are a match to TRBD2. Germline values: CDR1 SGHVS, CDR2 FQNEAQ. This CDR3 has 17 amino acids. V lost 1 base to trimming and J lost 2 bases; unmatched junction nucleotides: 11.

The chain's CDR3 is CASSLGQDNQPQHF. The DNA for the CDR3 is TGTGCCAGCAGCCTGGGACAGGACAATCAGCCCCAGCATTTT. The V gene is TRBV6-6, the J gene TRBJ1-5; 8 bases match TRBD1. Germline CDR1 MNHNY, CDR2 SVGAGI (reference sequence). The CDR3 runs 14 residues. After removal of 6 bases from V and 3 bases from J, the junction contained 4 bases not matched to a gene.

The chain is built from TRBV14 and TRBJ1-2, with D perhaps matching TRBD1 (5 bases). CDR3 length: 13 amino acids. Germline CDR1 SGHDN, CDR2 FVKESK. V lost 0 bases, J lost 12 bases, and 14 bases lay in between. The CDR3 bases are TGTGCCAGCAGCCAAGATCTTGGGGGGGAGCACACCTTC. Protein product: CASSQDLGGEHTF.

The rearrangement uses TRBV29-1 and TRBJ1-2; the match to TRBD1 covers 7 bases. Losses at the gene ends were 0 bases for V and 0 bases for J; bases not matched to a gene: 4. The CDR3 sequence is 15 residues long. Looked up from germline, CDR1 is SQVTM and CDR2 is ANQGSEA. The CDR3 DNA sequence: TGCAGCGTTGAAGATCTTCAGGGGGCTAACTATGGCTACACCTTC. Translation gives CSVEDLQGANYGYTF.

The gene calls are TRBV5-1 and TRBJ1-3; 9 bases fit TRBD1. The CDR3 sequence is 16 residues long. With 0 bases clipped from V and 1 base from J, the junction kept 2 bases outside the gene matches. Looked up from germline, CDR1 is SGHRS and CDR2 is YFSETQ. The CDR3 protein is CASSLAGQGSGNTIYF. The DNA of the CDR3 is TGCGCCAGCAGCTTGGCCGGACAGGGGTCTGGAAACACCATATATTTT.

The chain couples TRBV7-9 to TRBJ2-5; TRBD2 matches 8 bases. The germline V gene has CDR1 SEHNR and CDR2 FQNEAQ (reference sequence). The junction had 12 bases not matched to a gene; V was cut back by 1 base and J by 2 bases. This CDR3 has 18 residues. CDR3 sequence: CASSLGAGVDLLQETQYF. In nucleotides, the CDR3 is TGTGCCAGCAGCTTAGGAGCGGGGGTTGATTTATTACAAGAGACCCAGTACTTC.

The rearrangement uses TRBV30 and TRBJ1-5; D is unclear. The CDR3 consists of 14 residues. Trimming shortened V by 0 bases and J by 0 bases, and 6 bases separated the two germline ends. Germline values: CDR1 GTSNPN, CDR2 SVGIG (reference sequence). CDR3 amino acids: CAWSVATSNQPQHF. The CDR3 DNA is TGTGCCTGGAGTGTAGCCACTAGCAATCAGCCCCAGCATTTT.

The genes are TRBV12-5 and TRBJ2-5; a weak D match, TRBD1 (5 bases). Germline CDR1 reads LGHNT; CDR2 reads FRNRAP. CDR3 size: 16 residues. V was shortened by 7 bases and J by 2 bases, with 20 bases between the two germline ends. The CDR3 sequence is CASAQFRVGPQETQYF. The CDR3 nucleotides read TGTGCTAGTGCCCAATTTCGGGTGGGGCCTCAAGAGACCCAGTACTTC. The variable domain in full, completed from reference TRBV12-5 and TRBJ2-5, reads DARVTQTPRHKVTEMGQEVTMRCQPILGHNTVFWYRQTMMQGLELLAYFRNRAPLDDSGMPKDRFSAEMPDATLATLKIQPSEPRDSAVYFCASAQFRVGPQETQYFGPGTRLLVL.

The DNA of the CDR3 is TGCGCCAGCAGTGCACAGGGAACAGGTGAAGCTTTCTTT. It translates to CASSAQGTGEAFF. The chain uses TRBV10-2 and TRBJ1-1, with D perhaps matching TRBD1 (6 bases). Trimming stripped 4 bases from V and 7 bases from J, with 13 bases between. The V gene's germline CDR1 is WSHSY and CDR2 SAAADI. The CDR3 sequence is 13 residues long.

The chain carries TRBV7-9 and TRBJ2-3, with a possible D match to TRBD2 (5 bases). Germline CDR1 is SEHNR and CDR2 is FQNEAQ (reference sequence). The CDR3 is 17 residues long. The ends were cut back, 4 bases at V and 0 bases at J, with 17 bases in the middle. The CDR3 region is CASSSQDWPSSTDTQYF. In nucleotides, the CDR3 is TGTGCCAGCAGCTCCCAGGACTGGCCCTCAAGCACAGATACGCAGTATTTT.

The rearrangement links TRBV27 to TRBJ2-7; the D gene is possibly TRBD1 (5 bases). The CDR3 spans 15 residues. V dropped 2 bases and J dropped 7 bases, with 18 bases sitting between them. Looked up from germline, CDR1 is MNHEY and CDR2 is SMNVEV (reference sequence). This chain's CDR3 is CASSLMGQGVNEQYF. The CDR3 DNA reads as TGTGCCAGCAGTTTAATGGGGCAGGGCGTGAATGAGCAGTACTTC.

This rearrangement joins TRBV30 to TRBJ1-1; D is ambiguous. This CDR3 has 19 amino acids. Trimming stripped 5 bases from V and 3 bases from J, with 31 bases between. Germline V gene data show CDR1 as GTSNPN and CDR2 as SVGIG (reference sequence). The CDR3: CAWFPHPTSRDYGDTEAFF. The DNA of the CDR3 is TGTGCCTGGTTTCCGCACCCAACCTCCCGGGATTATGGGGACACTGAAGCTTTCTTT. The full variable domain, with the rest looked up from reference TRBV30 and TRBJ1-1, is SQTIHQWPATLVQPVGSPLSLECTVEGTSNPNLYWYRQAAGRGLQLLFYSVGIGQISSEVPQNLSASRPQDRQFILSSKKLLLSDSGFYLCAWFPHPTSRDYGDTEAFFGQGTRLTVV.

CDR3 coding DNA: TGTGCCATCAGTGCCCGGGACATGCTTTTAAATTCACCCCTCCACTTT. It encodes CAISARDMLLNSPLHF. The chain has TRBV10-3 and TRBJ1-6; D perhaps matches TRBD1 (6 bases). The CDR3 extends over 16 amino acids. The V gene lost 4 bases and the J gene lost 7 bases, with 17 bases spanning the gap. Germline CDR1 ENHRY, CDR2 SYGVKD.

This clone was seen more than once but under ten times. V usage is TRBV4-1 and J usage is TRBJ1-4; D is perhaps TRBD1 (6 bases). Germline-derived CDR1 and CDR2 are MGHRA and YSYEKL. V shed 4 bases and J shed 7 bases, with 10 bases lying between them. The CDR3 covers 13 residues. The CDR3 loop is CASSPQGGEKLFF. CDR3 bases: TGCGCCAGCAGCCCACAGGGTGGTGAAAAACTGTTTTTT.

V usage is TRBV5-8 and J usage is TRBJ1-2; D is undetermined. V was cut by 0 bases and J by 1 base, with 13 bases left in between. In germline, CDR1 is SGHTS, CDR2 YDEGEE. The CDR3 covers 16 residues. The CDR3 region is CASSLARSAVNYGYTF. CDR3 DNA: TGTGCCAGCAGCTTGGCGAGGTCAGCCGTTAACTATGGCTACACCTTC.